This TCR beta chain was recovered during a study of persistence of HIV-infected CD4 T cells. About the study: A larger, less memory-rich fraction responded to anti-CD3/anti-CD28 beads than to antigen.

The CDR3 length is 17 residues. The junction had 7 bases not matched to a gene; V was cut back by 3 bases and J by 0 bases. From germline, CDR1 is MDHEN and CDR2 SYDVKM. This nonspecific control used anti-CD3/anti-CD28 bead stimulation of CD4+ T cells. Responding CD4+ T cells were sorted by upregulation of both CD40 ligand and CD69. Whole-study findings and limits: Compared with CD3/CD28-stimulated cells, CMV- and Gag-responding cells showed lower TCRbeta richness.

Concerning this clone itself: The antigen is not known.

The immunoSEQ assay was version 4, run in survey mode. Genomic DNA was diluted to roughly 10 ng/uL, up to 1 ug per sample. TCRdb keeps only in-frame clones here, not all; method: immunoSEQ multiplex PCR. The sample yields roughly 43,000 clones, roughly nine tenths seen once. The sample here was CD4+ T cells sorted from PBMCs after approximately 20-hour stimulation, taken from a patient who received antiretroviral therapy. The chain recombines TRBV28 with TRBJ1-5; 8 bases are shared with TRBD1. This TCR derives from an adult man with HIV who was CMV-seropositive. The CDR3 region is CASSFLPGGYSNQPQHF. CDR3 DNA: TGTGCCAGCAGTTTTTTACCAGGGGGCTATAGCAATCAGCCCCAGCATTTT.